This T cell receptor beta chain was sequenced for a study of blood T cell repertoires in COVID-19. Profiled with immunoSEQ multiplex PCR; TCRdb holds only in-frame clones, not every one. The data show about 75,000 clones, with approximately 74% seen just once and roughly 2.6% held by the top ten. This CDR3 region has 18 residues. CDR1 and CDR2 (germline): SGHVS, FNYEAQ. Trimming removed 0 bases at V and 0 bases at J, with 14 bases between. This TCR derives from a human donor with acute or convalescent COVID-19. The donor label of this sample is uncertain. The V gene is TRBV7-6, the J gene TRBJ2-2, with a weak D call TRBD2 (5 bases). The sequenced sample was peripheral blood. The CDR3 DNA reads TGTGCCAGCAGCTTAGCTCCAGGAGGCTCTGCGAACACCGGGGAGCTGTTTTTT. This codes for CASSLAPGGSANTGELFF.